This T cell receptor beta chain comes out of a study of prognosis after radiotherapy for stage I lung cancer. Only a few counts were recorded for this clonotype. This may stem from a read error, because a much larger clone lies one nucleotide away. Using two-round multiplex PCR, the authors amplified TCR beta CDR3 from genomic DNA. With primers specific to each TRBV and TRBJ gene, the first-round PCR was performed. TCRdb recomputed calls from the multiplex PCR reads with MiXCR, one row per CDR3 protein. The repertoire consists of about 47,000 distinct CDR3 sequences, with roughly 35% occurring once and the leading ten covering 9.2%. Trimming shortened V by 4 bases and J by 1 base, and 9 bases separated the two germline ends. The CDR3 covers 15 residues. Germline loops: CDR1 KGHDR, CDR2 SFDVKD. All patients, having had no prior chemotherapy, radiotherapy or other malignancies, were node-negative on CT and PET/CT.

The clonotype was recovered from a donor over 45 with non-small cell lung cancer. The rearrangement uses TRBV24-1 and TRBJ2-2, with no clear D. The sequencing here drew on PBMCs, taken before or after stereotactic body radiation therapy (not recorded which). The CDR3 reads CATSDVRLNTGELFF. CDR3 nucleotide sequence: TGTGCCACCAGTGACGTGAGGTTGAACACCGGGGAGCTGTTTTTT.